This TCR beta chain was sequenced during a study of T cell clonality in common variable immunodeficiency. This clone was detected ten times or more. The CDR3 end lies 3 residues beyond the end of the read and is filled in from the germline J gene. Germline trimming cut 2 bases from V and 4 bases from J; bases unmatched to any gene: 0. The germline V gene encodes CDR1 MNHNS and CDR2 SASEGT. The CDR3 has 15 residues. The assay was immunoSEQ multiplex PCR, and TCRdb's table has in-frame clones only and misses some. The data show about 44,000 clones, with none appearing a single time. This sequence was found in a person aged 18-70 years in good health. The sample taken for sequencing was peripheral blood mononuclear cells. This chain connects TRBV6-1 to TRBJ2-1, with TRBD2 matching over 12 bases. CDR3 DNA (partial): TGTGCCAGCAGTGAACTAGCGGGGGGGTACAATGAG. Its translation is CASSELAGGYNE. From start to end, the CDR3 is CASSELAGGYNEQFF.